This T cell receptor (beta chain) was sequenced for a study of cytomegalovirus exposure and HLA in healthy donors. General study points: The HLA-A and HLA-B alleles of most subjects were reportedly predicted accurately from TCR beta sequences.

In regard to this clone: The antigen remains undetermined.

Among the donors, all were healthy bone marrow donors. Use of 60 Vbeta and 13 Jbeta primers characterized the PCR. Using immunoSEQ multiplex PCR, the repertoire was profiled, and TCRdb retains in-frame clones only, with some absent. The sample has some 150,000 clones, about two thirds seen once. V dropped 5 bases and J dropped 2 bases, with 10 bases sitting between them. CDR1 SGHTA and CDR2 FQGNSA come from the germline V gene. This CDR3 has 14 residues. The J gene is TRBJ1-5, the V gene TRBV7-2, with no clear D. The sample was PBMCs. This TCR was sampled from a man aged 45-65 years in good health and CMV-seropositive. The CDR3 protein is CASSIAQGNQPQHF. CDR3 DNA: TGTGCCAGCAGCATCGCTCAGGGCAATCAGCCCCAGCATTTT.